The following is a TCR beta chain sequence with its context. The antigen remains undetermined. The germline V gene has CDR1 SGHKS and CDR2 YYEKEE (reference sequence). The junction had 4 bases not matched to a gene; V was cut back by 3 bases and J by 0 bases. The CDR3 runs 15 residues. This entry is derived from a study of cytomegalovirus exposure and HLA in healthy donors. Study-level points and caveats: TCR beta V- and J-gene trimming was later associated with a missense DCLRE1C variant.

PCR used 60 Vbeta primers and 13 Jbeta primers. Method: immunoSEQ multiplex PCR; TCRdb's copy keeps in-frame clones and lacks some. The table lists roughly 130,000 clones, 82% of them singletons. Sequenced: PBMCs. The chain recombines TRBV5-5 with TRBJ2-3; TRBD2 agrees at 7 bases. This sequence originates from a boy aged 2 to 10 in good health and CMV-seronegative. The CDR3 bases are TGTGCCAGCAGCTCGATCGGGGGGAGCACAGATACGCAGTATTTT. This gives the protein CASSSIGGSTDTQYF. Supplemented by reference TRBV5-5 and TRBJ2-3, the full variable domain reads DAGVTQSPTHLIKTRGQQVTLRCSPISGHKSVSWYQQVLGQGPQFIFQYYEKEERGRGNFPDRFSARQFPNYSSELNVNALLLGDSALYLCASSSIGGSTDTQYFGPGTRLTVL.